This is a list of T cell receptor beta chains from one sample in a study of cytomegalovirus exposure and HLA in healthy donors. Measured with immunoSEQ multiplex PCR; TCRdb has only the in-frame clones, and not every one. The sample consists of 150,000 to 200,000 clones, about 80% of them appearing once. Sequencing was done on a sample of PBMCs. These receptors originate from a man younger than 40 in good health and CMV-seropositive. Both conserved end residues are part of each CDR3. A D gene is named only where the DNA matches it firmly. Clone sizes are given selectively: once, few, many, or a class where the clone is expanded.

abundance | d_gene | j_gene | v_gene | CDR3aa
. | . | TRBJ2-1 | TRBV7-2 | CASSPRLAREQFF
. | TRBD1 | TRBJ1-3 | TRBV10-2 | CASSWTGVHPSGNTIYF
once | . | TRBJ2-7 | TRBV27 | CASSLRGSYEQYF
. | . | TRBJ1-4 | TRBV5-1 | CASSRGAGNEKLFF
. | . | TRBJ2-7 | TRBV28 | CASSSAEALSYEQYF
. | TRBD2 | TRBJ2-3 | TRBV27 | CASRPLAGGPEDTQYF
. | . | TRBJ2-7 | TRBV4-1 | CASSQGAGLIYEQYF
few | . | TRBJ1-2 | TRBV7-9 | CASSLAGPTNYGYTF
. | TRBD1 | TRBJ2-7 | TRBV7-8 | CASSLAPGQGNYEQYF
. | TRBD1 | TRBJ2-5 | TRBV25-1 | CASSDRDRGVETQYF
. | . | TRBJ2-7 | TRBV18 | CASSPPAEPWNEQYF
. | TRBD1 | TRBJ1-2 | TRBV6-5 | CASSYDRAPYGYTF
few | . | TRBJ1-1 | TRBV6-5 | CASGTGRRNTEAFF
. | TRBD1 | TRBJ1-4 | TRBV7-9 | CASSRATGDEKLFF
. | . | TRBJ1-1 | TRBV4-2 | CASSQEPSDREAFF
few | TRBD2 | TRBJ2-1 | TRBV5-1 | CASSEGAGGRGNEQFF
. | . | TRBJ2-1 | TRBV7-3 | CASSLSTSNEQFF
few | TRBD2 | TRBJ2-2 | TRBV7-3 | CASSLRLAGETGELFF
. | . | TRBJ1-5 | TRBV6-5 | CASSYSRGEQPQHF
. | . | TRBJ2-7 | TRBV4-3 | CASSQASGSSYEQYF
. | . | TRBJ2-5 | TRBV27 | CASSSPDEETQYF
. | . | TRBJ1-2 | TRBV10-2 | CASSESRDYGYTF
. | TRBD1 | TRBJ2-7 | TRBV10-1 | CASSPGWGQGYEQYF
. | . | TRBJ1-1 | TRBV27 | CASSFTGGASRGNTEAFF
. | TRBD1 | TRBJ1-5 | TRBV19 | CASSTTGTGQPQHF
once | . | TRBJ2-2 | TRBV30 | CASTGKGELFF
. | TRBD1 | TRBJ1-6 | TRBV4-3 | CASSDRQGYSPLHF
. | TRBD1 | TRBJ2-1 | TRBV9 | CASSATTGGALKNEQFF
. | TRBD1 | TRBJ2-5 | TRBV5-1 | CASSSRQGRETQYF